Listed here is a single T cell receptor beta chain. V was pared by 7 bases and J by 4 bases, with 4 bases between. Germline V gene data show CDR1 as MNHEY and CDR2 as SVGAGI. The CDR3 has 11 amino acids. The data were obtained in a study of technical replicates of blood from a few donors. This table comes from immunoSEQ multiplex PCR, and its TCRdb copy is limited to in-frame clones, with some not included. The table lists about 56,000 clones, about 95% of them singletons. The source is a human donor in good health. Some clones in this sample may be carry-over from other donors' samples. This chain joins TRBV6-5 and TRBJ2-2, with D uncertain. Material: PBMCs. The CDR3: CASMRTGELFF. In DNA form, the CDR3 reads TGTGCCAGCATGCGCACCGGGGAGCTGTTTTTT.